This T cell receptor (beta chain) came from a study of blood T cell repertoires in COVID-19. As for the study in general: The study drew acute and convalescent COVID-19 samples from the United States, Italy and Spain. The cDNA or gDNA used as material had been derived from T cells, B-cell-depleted T cells, or PBMCs.

Study processing details: Estimates of nucleated cell counts were drawn from the amplification of reference gene primers. The data were produced by immunoSEQ multiplex PCR, yet TCRdb's version contains in-frame clones alone and is incomplete. V, J and clone size were drawn from that table, and D and trimming were deduced from the DNA. The top ten hold roughly 11% of the sample, which has 110,000 to 150,000 clones, over 80% seen once. Germline trimming cut 5 bases from V and 2 bases from J; bases unmatched to any gene: 8. The CDR3 loop spans 16 amino acids. The germline gives CDR1 MNHNY, CDR2 SVGAGI (reference sequence).

The sequence was collected from a woman of 80 years or more with acute or convalescent COVID-19. The sequenced sample consisted of peripheral blood. The rearrangement uses TRBV6-6 and TRBJ1-3, with 8 bases aligning to TRBD1. CDR3 loop: CASSRTQGDTGNTIYF. The CDR3, as DNA: TGTGCCAGCAGTCGGACACAGGGGGACACTGGAAACACCATATATTTT.